This T cell receptor (beta chain) was sequenced during a study of T cell responses to AZD1222 COVID-19 vaccine (dated by TCRdb to the early 2020s). For context, the study as a whole: TCR sequencing covered over 230 trial participants: nearly 210 given two doses of AZD1222 and approximately 26 given two doses of MenACWY control vaccine. Trial participants were enrolled by age into 18-55, 56-69 and 70-plus year subgroups, with around 150, 28 and 57 TCR-sequenced participants respectively.

Results the study describes overall, beyond this receptor: Because no samples from the day 14 peak response were available, repertoires could be characterized only after the peak T cell response. The 56-69-year group was small, and its depth increase did not reach significance, likely because of low power. A significant rise in spike-specific TCR breadth and depth was observed after two AZD1222 doses relative to day 0 and relative to MenACWY recipients. Vaccine-associated CD4 TCRs spanned the whole spike protein, with dominant responses in regions 160-218 and 743-854. Epitopes outside the regions mutated in the B.1.351 and B.1.1.7 variants were reportedly recognized by nearly half of the unique spike-specific TCRs. Most participants were white British and females outnumbered males, and the authors suggested that clonal diversity may have been underestimated. Conclusions about previously exposed vaccinees are limited, since just six AZD1222 recipients were seropositive for SARS-CoV-2 at baseline.

The CDR3 regions of human TCRbeta chains were subjected to immunosequencing. Concerning the study's data processing: Repertoire TCRs were checked for matches against a reference library of SARS-CoV-2-specific TCRs that had been generated using the MIRA antigen-specificity platform. Breadth was defined as the fraction of unique TCRs that were SARS-CoV-2-associated, and depth was defined as the fraction of total T cells that were SARS-CoV-2-associated. Using the MIRA data, every spike-specific TCR was mapped to the spike region that the TCR reacted to and assigned to either a CD4 or a CD8 class. Log10-transformed breadth and depth values were compared by one-way ANOVA with Sidak's multiple comparisons tests. TCRdb limited this immuneACCESS table to in-frame rearrangements with V and J called. A share of clones is missing; checked studies link under half to unresolved V genes, and the rest is unexplained. The V and J calls and the clone size are those of that table, but D and trimming were determined from the DNA. Counted in this sample were about 140,000 clones; 80% to 95% of them appeared once. The ten largest make up roughly 1.3% of the sample.

Taken from cysteine to phenylalanine, the CDR3 has 13 residues. Left in the record is the CDR3 DNA by itself, 39 bases read in frame from the first base. In regard to this clone: Its recognized antigen is unknown. No much larger clonotype is one base removed from it; base qualities were not supplied.

Taken with the paper, the label for time point translates to: about 28 days (+/-7) after the second vaccine dose. AZD1222 recipients whose second dose came at about 4 weeks and those whose second dose came at about 12 weeks were combined into one group, since spike-specific TCR depth and breadth did not differ between the two schedules. Samples from vaccinated people were obtained from the UK trials COV001 and COV002, which included a single-blind randomized controlled phase 2/3 trial of AZD1222 (ChAdOx1 nCoV-19) in healthy adults. Trial participant PBMC samples were collected at day 0 and day 28 after the second dose for TCRbeta chain sequencing.

The source of this sequence is an adult who received the AZD1222 COVID-19 vaccine. The source material was peripheral blood, sampled 28 days after the second AZD1222 dose. The sequence joins TRBV21-1 to TRBJ1-2. TRBV21-1 is marked as a pseudogene. The CDR3 is CASSDGPNYGYTF. The DNA reads TGTGCCAGCAGCGACGGACCGAACTATGGCTACACCTTC.